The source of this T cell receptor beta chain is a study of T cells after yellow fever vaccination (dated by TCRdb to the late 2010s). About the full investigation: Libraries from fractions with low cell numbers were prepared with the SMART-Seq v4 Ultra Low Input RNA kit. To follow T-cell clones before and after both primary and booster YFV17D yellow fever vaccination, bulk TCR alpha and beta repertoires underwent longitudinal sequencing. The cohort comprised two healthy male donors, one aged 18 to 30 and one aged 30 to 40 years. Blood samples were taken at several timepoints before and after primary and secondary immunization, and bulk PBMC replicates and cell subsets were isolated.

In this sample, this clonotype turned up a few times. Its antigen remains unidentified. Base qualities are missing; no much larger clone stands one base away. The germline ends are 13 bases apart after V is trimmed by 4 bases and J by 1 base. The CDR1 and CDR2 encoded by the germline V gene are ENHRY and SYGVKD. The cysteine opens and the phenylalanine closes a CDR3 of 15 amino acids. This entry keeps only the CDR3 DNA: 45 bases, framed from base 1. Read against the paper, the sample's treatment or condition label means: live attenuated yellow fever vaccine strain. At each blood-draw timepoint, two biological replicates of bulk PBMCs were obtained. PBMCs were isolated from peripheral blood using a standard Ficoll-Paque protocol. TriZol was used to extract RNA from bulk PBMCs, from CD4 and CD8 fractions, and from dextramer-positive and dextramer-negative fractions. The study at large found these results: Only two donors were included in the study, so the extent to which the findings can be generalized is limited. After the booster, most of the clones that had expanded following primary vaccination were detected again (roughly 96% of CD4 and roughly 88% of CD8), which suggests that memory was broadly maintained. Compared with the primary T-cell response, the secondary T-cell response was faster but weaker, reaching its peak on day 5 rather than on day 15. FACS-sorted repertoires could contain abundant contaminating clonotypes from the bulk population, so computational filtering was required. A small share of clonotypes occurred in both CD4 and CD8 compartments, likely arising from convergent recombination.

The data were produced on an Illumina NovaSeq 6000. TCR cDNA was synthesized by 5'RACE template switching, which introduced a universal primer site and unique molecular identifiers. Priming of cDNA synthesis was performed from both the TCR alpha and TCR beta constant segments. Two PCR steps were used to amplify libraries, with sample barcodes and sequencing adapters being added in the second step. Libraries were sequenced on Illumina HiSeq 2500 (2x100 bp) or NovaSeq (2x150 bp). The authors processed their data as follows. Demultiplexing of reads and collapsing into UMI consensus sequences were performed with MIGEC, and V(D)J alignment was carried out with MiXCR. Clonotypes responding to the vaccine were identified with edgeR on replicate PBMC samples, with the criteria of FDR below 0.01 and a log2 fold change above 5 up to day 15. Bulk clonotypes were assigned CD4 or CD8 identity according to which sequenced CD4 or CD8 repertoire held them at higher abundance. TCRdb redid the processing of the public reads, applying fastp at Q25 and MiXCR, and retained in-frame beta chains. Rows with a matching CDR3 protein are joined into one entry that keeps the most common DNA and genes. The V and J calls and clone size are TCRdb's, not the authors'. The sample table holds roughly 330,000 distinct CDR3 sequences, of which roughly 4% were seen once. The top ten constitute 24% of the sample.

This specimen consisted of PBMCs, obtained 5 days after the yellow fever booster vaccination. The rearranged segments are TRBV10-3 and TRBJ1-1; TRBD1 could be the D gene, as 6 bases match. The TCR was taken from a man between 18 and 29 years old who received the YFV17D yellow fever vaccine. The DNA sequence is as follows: TGTGCCATCAGTGCGCGGGGGCTCCAGAACACTGAAGCTTTCTTT. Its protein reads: CAISARGLQNTEAFF.